A selection of T cell receptor beta chains follows, all from one sample in a study of cytomegalovirus exposure and HLA in healthy donors. TCRdb keeps only in-frame clones here, not all; method: immunoSEQ multiplex PCR. The table records a few hundred thousand clones, 84% of them present only once. Specimen: PBMCs. Receptor source: a woman aged 40-49 years in good health and CMV-seropositive. CDR3s include the opening cysteine and the closing phenylalanine or tryptophan. A D gene is named only where the DNA matches it firmly. Part of the rows lack a size; the others show once, few, many or a class for expanded clones.

d_call,v_call,clone_size,j_call,cdr3_aa,cdr3_nt
.,TRBV6-4,.,TRBJ2-7,CASRPDSYYEQYF,TGTGCCAGCAGGCCGGACTCGTACTACGAGCAGTACTTC
.,TRBV28,.,TRBJ1-3,CASSLGGSGSGNTIYF,TGTGCCAGCAGCCTAGGAGGGAGTGGCTCTGGAAACACCATATATTTT
.,TRBV5-1,.,TRBJ1-3,CASSLEHSSGNTIYF,TGCGCCAGCAGCTTGGAACATTCGTCCGGAAACACCATATATTTT
TRBD2,TRBV27,.,TRBJ2-1,CASSPKGLAGTASSYNEQFF,TGTGCCAGCAGTCCGAAGGGACTAGCGGGAACGGCTAGCTCCTACAATGAGCAGTTCTTC
TRBD2,TRBV4-3,.,TRBJ2-7,CASSQDPDSSGGSRQYF,TGCGCCAGCAGCCAAGATCCAGACTCTAGCGGGGGGTCTCGGCAGTACTTC
TRBD2,TRBV5-1,.,TRBJ2-2,CASSGGRGTGELFF,TGCGCCAGCAGTGGCGGGAGGGGCACCGGGGAGCTGTTTTTT
.,TRBV4-2,few,TRBJ1-5,CASSQASGGQPQHF,TGTGCCAGCAGCCAAGCGTCGGGTGGTCAGCCCCAGCATTTT
.,TRBV27,.,TRBJ1-1,CASSLRVGVAGNTEAFF,TGTGCCAGCAGTTTAAGGGTTGGGGTGGCGGGGAACACTGAAGCTTTCTTT
TRBD1,TRBV12-5,.,TRBJ1-3,CASGLSRPQGVHTIYF,TGTGCTAGTGGTTTGAGTCGCCCACAGGGGGTCCACACCATATATTTT
.,TRBV19,.,TRBJ1-5,CASSIMGPGADQPQHF,TGTGCCAGTAGTATCATGGGACCGGGAGCGGATCAGCCCCAGCATTTT
.,TRBV15,.,TRBJ1-5,CATSRATDTFSNQPQHF,TGTGCCACCAGCAGAGCGACGGACACCTTTAGCAATCAGCCCCAGCATTTT
.,TRBV6-6,.,TRBJ1-5,CATGQYSNQPQHF,TGTGCCACCGGACAGTATAGCAATCAGCCCCAGCATTTT
.,TRBV14,.,TRBJ2-4,CASSQVGPINIQYF,TGTGCCAGCAGCCAAGTTGGCCCAATAAACATTCAGTACTTC
.,TRBV10-3,.,TRBJ1-5,CATRRDTNQPQHF,TGTGCCACACGCCGGGACACTAATCAGCCCCAGCATTTT